These 3 T cell receptor beta chains were sequenced from one sample in a study of blood T cells in healthy people across ages. Using a J-beta primer mix together with a sample-barcoded 5' primer, a second PCR was run for about 6 to 12 cycles. TCRdb independently ran MiXCR on the 5' RACE reads; one entry per CDR3 protein. Altogether roughly 500,000 distinct CDR3 sequences are present, 27% being singletons, with the ten largest covering about a fifth. The sequenced material came from blood. The receptor source for this set is a woman aged 70 to 79 in good health.

This clonotype was counted only a few times. The chain uses TRBV20-1 and TRBJ2-1; D gene unclear. The length of the CDR3 is 12 residues. Germline CDR1 and CDR2: DFQATT and SNEGSKA (reference sequence). V was shortened by 3 bases and J by 10 bases, with 13 bases between the two germline ends. CDR3 residues: CSARNSHGEQFF. For the CDR3, the DNA is TGCAGTGCTAGGAATTCCCACGGGGAGCAGTTCTTC.

The V gene is TRBV20-1, the J gene TRBJ1-5, with D perhaps TRBD1 (5 bases). The germline V gene encodes CDR1 DFQATT and CDR2 SNEGSKA (reference sequence). V lost 5 bases, J lost 7 bases, and 15 bases lay in between. CDR3 length equals 13 residues. The CDR3 DNA follows: TGCAGTGCTGGGATGGGGAGGGACCAGCCCCAGCATTTT. This encodes CSAGMGRDQPQHF.

In its sample, this clonotype was seen a few times. The chain combines TRBV7-2 with TRBJ1-4; possible D gene TRBD1, 5 bases. The germline V and J ends were trimmed by 5 bases and 11 bases, with 15 bases remaining between them. Germline CDR1 and CDR2: SGHTA and FQGNSA. The CDR3 contains 13 residues. The CDR3 protein is CASSLGTGGKLFF. The CDR3 coding sequence is TGTGCCAGCAGCCTCGGGACTGGGGGTAAACTGTTTTTT.